One sample yielded the 17 T cell receptor beta chains listed below, sequenced in a study of blood T cell repertoires in COVID-19. Method: immunoSEQ multiplex PCR; TCRdb's copy keeps in-frame clones and lacks some. The data show 35,000 to 45,000 clones, around 90% seen once. Sequenced material: peripheral blood. All receptors derive from a human donor in a cohort sampled during active COVID-19.

V gene TRBV29-1 combines with J gene TRBJ2-2; TRBD1 aligns across 9 bases. The CDR3 spans 11 residues. V lost 7 bases, J lost 16 bases, and 10 bases stayed unmatched. Germline CDR1 SQVTM, CDR2 ANQGSEA. The DNA of the CDR3 is TGCAGCGCGCAATCTGGACAGGGGCGGTTTTTT. Translation gives CSAQSGQGRFF.

V is TRBV28 and J is TRBJ1-5, with D possibly matching TRBD1 (6 bases). CDR1 MDHEN and CDR2 SYDVKM come from the germline V gene. The CDR3 is 15 amino acids. Trimming took 6 bases from V and 2 from J, leaving 14 bases between them. The CDR3 DNA sequence: TGTGCCAGCAGCACCAGACACAGGGGCAATCAGCCCCAGCATTTT. Translated: CASSTRHRGNQPQHF.

The V and J genes are TRBV20-1 and TRBJ2-3; D is uncertain. This CDR3 has 11 amino acids. Germline V CDR1 and CDR2: DFQATT, SNEGSKA (reference sequence). V lost 4 bases and J lost 0, with 2 bases in between. The CDR3 DNA reads as TGCAGTGCTACTAGCACAGATACGCAGTATTTT. It specifies CSATSTDTQYF.

The CDR3 loop is CATSLRPGQGSGEQYF. The CDR3 DNA follows: TGTGCCACCAGCTTGAGACCGGGACAGGGGTCTGGGGAGCAGTACTTC. The chain carries TRBV15 and TRBJ2-7, with TRBD1 matching 10 bases. This CDR3 contains 16 residues. Germline CDR1 reads LNHNV; CDR2 reads YYDKDF (reference sequence). V lost 5 bases to trimming and J lost 7 bases; unmatched junction nucleotides: 14.

V is TRBV29-1 and J is TRBJ2-1; D gene ambiguous. The germline V gene encodes CDR1 SQVTM and CDR2 ANQGSEA. Deletions cut 6 bases from V and 0 bases from J, with 9 bases between. This CDR3 has 13 residues. The CDR3 reads CSVTRSSYNEQFF. The CDR3 DNA sequence: TGCAGCGTGACGAGGAGCTCCTACAATGAGCAGTTCTTC.

J is TRBJ1-3 and V is TRBV19; 7 bases map to TRBD1. The V gene's germline CDR1 is LNHDA and CDR2 SQIVND (reference sequence). CDR3 size: 14 residues. Germline trimming cut 8 bases from V and 2 bases from J; bases unmatched to any gene: 6. In nucleotides, the CDR3 is TGTGCCAGTCATGAGGGGGCAACTGGAAACACCATATATTTT. This codes for CASHEGATGNTIYF.

V usage is TRBV6-5 and J usage is TRBJ1-6; possible D gene TRBD1, 6 bases. The V end lost 6 bases, the J end lost 13 bases, and 16 bases lay between the germline ends. The CDR3 is 13 amino acids. Germline CDR1 is MNHEY and CDR2 is SVGAGI. The CDR3, as DNA: TGTGCCAGCAGCCTACAGCAGGGGTCGCCCCTCCACTTT. It encodes CASSLQQGSPLHF.

The chain combines TRBV6-1 with TRBJ2-5; TRBD2 aligns across 7 bases. V was pared by 1 base and J by 5 bases, with 4 bases of the junction left unmatched. Germline V lookup: CDR1 MNHNS, CDR2 SASEGT. This CDR3 region has 14 residues. The CDR3 loop is CASSEGGSQETQYF. CDR3 sequence (DNA): TGTGCCAGCAGTGAAGGCGGGAGCCAGGAGACCCAGTACTTC.

V usage is TRBV7-8 and J usage is TRBJ2-5, with D possibly being TRBD1 (5 bases). Trimming took 9 bases from V and 5 from J, leaving 19 bases between them. This CDR3 has 14 amino acids. Germline V gene data show CDR1 as SGHVS and CDR2 as FQNEAQ. The CDR3 protein is CASTPDSPLETQYF. CDR3 in DNA: TGTGCCAGTACCCCCGACAGCCCCCTTGAGACCCAGTACTTC.

The rearrangement uses TRBV27 and TRBJ2-1; D is perhaps TRBD1 (5 bases). Germline CDR1 MNHEY, CDR2 SMNVEV (reference sequence). Trimming took 3 bases from V and 7 from J, leaving 10 bases between them. The CDR3 is 13 residues long. Written as DNA, the CDR3 is TGTGCCAGCAGTTTGGACATTAGGAATGAGCAGTTCTTC. This gives the protein CASSLDIRNEQFF.

The rearrangement links TRBV12-3 or TRBV12-4 to TRBJ2-5, with TRBD2 as a possible D gene (5 bases). The CDR3 sequence is 12 residues long. The ends were cut back, 8 bases at V and 4 bases at J, with 11 bases in the middle. CDR3 in amino acids: CASGEGRETQYF. CDR3 DNA: TGTGCCAGCGGAGAAGGGAGAGAGACCCAGTACTTC.

On this clone: One end of the junction fails to match germline, which may point to a read error. For the CDR3, the DNA is TGTGCCAGCAGCTTAGAGGGGACTAGCGGGAGAATGACGAACTTC. Translating gives CASSLEGTSGRMTNF. J is TRBJ2-7 and V is TRBV11-2, with TRBD2 matching over 14 bases. This CDR3 has 15 amino acids. Germline CDR1 is SGHAT and CDR2 is FQNNGV.

V usage is TRBV27 and J usage is TRBJ2-5; a weak D match, TRBD2 (5 bases). In germline, CDR1 is MNHEY, CDR2 SMNVEV (reference sequence). The CDR3 runs to 14 residues. Trimming cost V 6 bases and J 5 bases, with 16 bases left between them. CDR3 sequence (DNA): TGTGCCAGCAGCTCGACGAAGGGCGGGGAGACCCAGTACTTC. This gives the protein CASSSTKGGETQYF.

This rearrangement joins TRBV12-3 or TRBV12-4 to TRBJ1-2; TRBD1 might be the D (6 bases). Deletions cut 3 bases from V and 8 bases from J, with 10 bases between. The CDR3 has 12 residues. This chain's CDR3 is CASSLSRGGYTF. The CDR3 region has the DNA TGTGCCAGCAGTTTGTCCAGGGGAGGCTACACCTTC.

This clone came up once. V is TRBV6-5 and J is TRBJ1-1; no reliable D call. CDR1 and CDR2 from the germline V gene are MNHEY and SVGAGI. This CDR3 is built from 11 residues. Trimming removed 7 bases from V and 5 bases from J, with 8 bases in between. This CDR3 is CASTDWTEAFF. DNA of the CDR3: TGTGCCAGCACCGACTGGACTGAAGCTTTCTTT.

The chain combines TRBV30 with TRBJ2-4; a possible D gene is TRBD1 (5 bases). The CDR3 consists of 16 residues. Germline V lookup: CDR1 GTSNPN, CDR2 SVGIG (reference sequence). Trimming left V 0 bases short and J 0 bases short, with 12 bases between. The CDR3 spells CAWSVKGKLAKNIQYF. The CDR3 DNA reads TGTGCCTGGAGTGTAAAGGGGAAACTAGCCAAAAACATTCAGTACTTC.

The chain recombines TRBV5-1 with TRBJ2-3, with 11 bases aligning to TRBD2. Germline trimming cut 5 bases from V and 5 bases from J; bases unmatched to any gene: 4. The CDR3 sequence is 14 residues long. Germline CDR1 reads SGHRS; CDR2 reads YFSETQ. The chain's CDR3 is CASSVAGGLDTQYF. As DNA, the CDR3 is TGCGCCAGCAGTGTAGCGGGAGGGCTAGATACGCAGTATTTT.